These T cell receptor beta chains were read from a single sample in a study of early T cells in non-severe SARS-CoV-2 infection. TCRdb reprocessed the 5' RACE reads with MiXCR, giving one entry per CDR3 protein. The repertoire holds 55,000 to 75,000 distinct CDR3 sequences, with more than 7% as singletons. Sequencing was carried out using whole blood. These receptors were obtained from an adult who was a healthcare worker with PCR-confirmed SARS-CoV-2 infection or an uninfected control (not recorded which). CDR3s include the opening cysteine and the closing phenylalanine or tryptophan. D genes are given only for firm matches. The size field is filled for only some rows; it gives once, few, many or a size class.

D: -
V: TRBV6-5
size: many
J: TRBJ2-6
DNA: TGTGCCAGCAGTTACTCGTCCTCTGGGGCCAACGTCCTGACTTTC
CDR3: CASSYSSSGANVLTF

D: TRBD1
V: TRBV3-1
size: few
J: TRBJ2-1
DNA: TGTGCCAGCAGCCAAGGTAGGGACAGGCACAATGAGCAGTTCTTC
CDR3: CASSQGRDRHNEQFF

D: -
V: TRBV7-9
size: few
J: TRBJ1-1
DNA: TGTGCCAGCAGCTTAGCGACCAAGACTGAAGCTTTCTTT
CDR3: CASSLATKTEAFF

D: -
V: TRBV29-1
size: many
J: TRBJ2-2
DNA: TGCAGCGTCTCCCTGCCTCTCCCGAACACCGGGGAGCTGTTTTTT
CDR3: CSVSLPLPNTGELFF

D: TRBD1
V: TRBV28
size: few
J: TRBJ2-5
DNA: TGTGCCAGCAGTCCAGCCCCAGGACAGGGCGGAGGCGAGACCCAGTACTTC
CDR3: CASSPAPGQGGGETQYF

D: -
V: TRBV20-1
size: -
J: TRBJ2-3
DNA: TGCAGTGCCATTCCCTGGGGGGATACGCAGTATTTT
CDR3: CSAIPWGDTQYF

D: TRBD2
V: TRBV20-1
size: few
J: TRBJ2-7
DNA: TGCAGTGCTAGGGGAGGCCCGCCGGGACTAGCGGGAGGATACGAGCAGTACTTC
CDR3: CSARGGPPGLAGGYEQYF

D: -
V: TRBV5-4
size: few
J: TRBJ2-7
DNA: TGTGCCAGCAGCTTGGGACGCTCCTTAGACGAGCAGTACTTC
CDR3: CASSLGRSLDEQYF

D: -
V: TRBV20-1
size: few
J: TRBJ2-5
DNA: TGCAGTGCTACCAAGAGGGCAGGCCAAGAGACCCAGTACTTC
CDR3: CSATKRAGQETQYF

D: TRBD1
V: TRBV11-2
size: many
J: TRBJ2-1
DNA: TGTGCCAGCAGCTCGGGACAGGTCCACAATGAGCAGTTCTTC
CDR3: CASSSGQVHNEQFF

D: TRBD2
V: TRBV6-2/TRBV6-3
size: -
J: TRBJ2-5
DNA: TGTGCCAGCAGTTACTCCCGGACTAGCAGCGGGACCCAGTACTTC
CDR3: CASSYSRTSSGTQYF

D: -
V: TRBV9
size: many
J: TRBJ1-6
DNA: TGTGCCAGCTCCCCTGGCGGAAATAATTCACCCCTCCACTTT
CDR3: CASSPGGNNSPLHF

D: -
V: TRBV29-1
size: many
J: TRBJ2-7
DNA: TGCAGCGTTGGGGCAGGGGATTTCGAGCAGTACTTC
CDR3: CSVGAGDFEQYF

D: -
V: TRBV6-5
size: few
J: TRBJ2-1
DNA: TGTGCCAGCAGTTACGGGCGGCACGTTGAGCAGTTCTTC
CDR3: CASSYGRHVEQFF

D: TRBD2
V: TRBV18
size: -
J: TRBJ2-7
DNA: TGTGCCAGCTCGGGACTAGCGGGAGAAGAGCAGTACTTC
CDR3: CASSGLAGEEQYF

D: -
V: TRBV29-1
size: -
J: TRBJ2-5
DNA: TGCAGCGTTGAGAGGAATTTACAAGAGACCCAGTACTTC
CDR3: CSVERNLQETQYF

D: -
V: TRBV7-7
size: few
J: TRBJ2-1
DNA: TGTGCCAGCAGCTTAGGCCCCAGGGCCTCGGATGAGCAGTTCTTC
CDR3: CASSLGPRASDEQFF

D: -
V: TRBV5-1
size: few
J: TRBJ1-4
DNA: TGCGCCAGCAGAAAGGCCAGGGACGGAGAAAAACTGTTTTTT
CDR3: CASRKARDGEKLFF

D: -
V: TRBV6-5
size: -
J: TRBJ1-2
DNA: TGTGCCAGCACCAAGACAAGCGGTGGCTACACCTTC
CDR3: CASTKTSGGYTF

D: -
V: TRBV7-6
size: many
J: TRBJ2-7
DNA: TGTGCCAGCAGCGTGGACCGATCCTACGAGCAGTACTTC
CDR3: CASSVDRSYEQYF

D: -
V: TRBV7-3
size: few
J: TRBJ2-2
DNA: TGTGCCAGCAGCCCCTTAGGTTTGAACACCGGGGAGCTGTTTTTT
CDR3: CASSPLGLNTGELFF

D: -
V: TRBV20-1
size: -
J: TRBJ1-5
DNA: TGCAGTGCTAGGTTGGGGGAGGGTCAGCCCCAGCATTTT
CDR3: CSARLGEGQPQHF

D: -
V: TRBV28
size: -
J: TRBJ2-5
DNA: TGTGCCAGCAGTTCTGTAAGGTTGCGGACCCAGTACTTC
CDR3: CASSSVRLRTQYF

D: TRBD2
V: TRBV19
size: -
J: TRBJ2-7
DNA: TGTGCCAGTAGAGGACTAGCGGCCGACTACGAGCAGTACTTC
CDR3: CASRGLAADYEQYF

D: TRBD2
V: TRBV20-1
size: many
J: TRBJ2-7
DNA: TGCAGTGCTCCTCAGCGGGAGTCGACTTACGAGCAGTACTTC
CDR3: CSAPQRESTYEQYF

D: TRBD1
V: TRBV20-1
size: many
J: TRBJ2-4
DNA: TGCAGTGCTAGAGAAGGACAGGGGTCGCATCTCGAGTACTTC
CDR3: CSAREGQGSHLEYF

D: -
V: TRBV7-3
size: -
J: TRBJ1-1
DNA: TGTGCCAGCAGCTTACATAGAAACACTGAAGCTTTCTTT
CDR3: CASSLHRNTEAFF

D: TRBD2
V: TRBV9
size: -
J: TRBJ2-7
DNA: TGTGCCAGCAGCGTAGGTCAGAGCGGGACCTACGAGCAGTACTTC
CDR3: CASSVGQSGTYEQYF

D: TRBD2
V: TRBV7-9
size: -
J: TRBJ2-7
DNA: TGTGCCAGCAGCTTTGCGGGGAGGGTAGCATCCGACGAGCAGTACTTC
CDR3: CASSFAGRVASDEQYF

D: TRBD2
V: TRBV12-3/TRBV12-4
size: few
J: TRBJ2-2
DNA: TGTGCCAGCAGTCTACCGGGAGGGCGAACCGGGGAGCTGTTTTTT
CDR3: CASSLPGGRTGELFF

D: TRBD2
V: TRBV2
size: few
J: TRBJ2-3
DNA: TGTGCCACGGCCGGGGGGGTGACGTACGGTACGCAGTATTTT
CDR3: CATAGGVTYGTQYF

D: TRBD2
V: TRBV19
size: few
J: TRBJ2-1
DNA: TGTGCCAGTAAGCTGGGACTAGCGGGAGTGAATGAGCAGTTCTTC
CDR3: CASKLGLAGVNEQFF

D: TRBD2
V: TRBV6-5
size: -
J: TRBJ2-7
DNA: TGTGCCAGCAGTCCGGGACTACCAGTTTACTACGAGCAGTACTTC
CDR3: CASSPGLPVYYEQYF

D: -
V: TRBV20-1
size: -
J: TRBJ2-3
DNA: TGCAGTGCCAACCGGGCAGATACGCAGTATTTT
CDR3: CSANRADTQYF

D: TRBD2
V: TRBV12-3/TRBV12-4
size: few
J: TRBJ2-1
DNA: TGTGCCAGCACCCCGGGACTAGCGGGGTACAATGAGCAGTTCTTC
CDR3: CASTPGLAGYNEQFF

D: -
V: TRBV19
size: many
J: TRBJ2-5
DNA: TGTGCCAGTACCTCTGGTCGGACCCAGTACTTC
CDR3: CASTSGRTQYF

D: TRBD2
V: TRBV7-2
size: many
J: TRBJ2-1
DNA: TGTGCCAGCAGCTTTAACTTAGCGGGAGCCAATGAGCAGTTCTTC
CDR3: CASSFNLAGANEQFF

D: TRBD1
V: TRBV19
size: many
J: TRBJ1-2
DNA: TGTGCCAGTAGACCCGTGGGACAGGTGGATGGCTACACCTTC
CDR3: CASRPVGQVDGYTF

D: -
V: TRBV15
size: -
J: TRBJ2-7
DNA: TGTGCCACCAGCAGAGCCTCTCAGGGCACGGAGTCCTACGAGCAGTACTTC
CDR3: CATSRASQGTESYEQYF

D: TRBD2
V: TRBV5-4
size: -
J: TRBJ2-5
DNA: TGTGCCAGCAGCTCAACTAGCGGGAGGGCCCAAGAGACCCAGTACTTC
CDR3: CASSSTSGRAQETQYF

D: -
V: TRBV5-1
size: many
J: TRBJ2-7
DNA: TGCGCCAGCAAGTTAGCGGCCCTCACTTCCTACGAGCAGTACTTC
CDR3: CASKLAALTSYEQYF

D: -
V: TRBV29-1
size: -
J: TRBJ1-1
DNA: TGCAGCTCTATGGACGGGAACACTGAAGCTTTCTTT
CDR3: CSSMDGNTEAFF

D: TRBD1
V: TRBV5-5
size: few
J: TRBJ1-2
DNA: TGTGCCAGCAGCTTGCGACAGGGGAACTATGGCTACACCTTC
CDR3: CASSLRQGNYGYTF

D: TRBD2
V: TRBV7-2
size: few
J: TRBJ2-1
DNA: TGTGCCAGCAGCCTTCCGGGACTAGCGGGGGATGCCTCCCATGAGCAGTTCTTC
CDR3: CASSLPGLAGDASHEQFF

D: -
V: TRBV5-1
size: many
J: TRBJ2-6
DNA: TGCGCCAGCAGCTTGGCGGGGGTGGATGGGGCCAACGTCCTGACTTTC
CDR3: CASSLAGVDGANVLTF

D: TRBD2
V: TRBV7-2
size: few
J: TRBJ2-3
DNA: TGTGCCAGCAGCTTAGGAGGACTAGCGGGAGCAGATACGCAGTATTTT
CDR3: CASSLGGLAGADTQYF

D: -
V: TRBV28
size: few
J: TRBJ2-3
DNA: TGTGCCAGCAGTTTACCGGTCGGAGATACGCAGTATTTT
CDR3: CASSLPVGDTQYF

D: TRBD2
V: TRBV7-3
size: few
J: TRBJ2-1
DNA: TGTGCCAGCAGCCGGTCCGGGACTAGCGGGAGGGAAGAGCAGTTCTTC
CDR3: CASSRSGTSGREEQFF

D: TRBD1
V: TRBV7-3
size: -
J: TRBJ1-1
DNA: TGTGCCAGCAGCCCGCAACAGGGGGCATACACTGAAGCTTTCTTT
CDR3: CASSPQQGAYTEAFF

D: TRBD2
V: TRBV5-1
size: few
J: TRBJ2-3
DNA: TGCGCCAGCAGCTTGGCCGGGACTAGTGAGGATACGCAGTATTTT
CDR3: CASSLAGTSEDTQYF

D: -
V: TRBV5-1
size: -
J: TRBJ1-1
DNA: TGCGCCAGCAGCTCGACGCGGACAGCGAACACTGAAGCTTTCTTT
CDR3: CASSSTRTANTEAFF

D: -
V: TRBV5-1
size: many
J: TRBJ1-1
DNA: TGCGCCAGCAACCCCCATACGGAAATGAACACTGAAGCTTTCTTT
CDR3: CASNPHTEMNTEAFF

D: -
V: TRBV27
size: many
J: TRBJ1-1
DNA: TGTGCCAGCAGTTTATCTCTGCACACTGAAGCTTTCTTT
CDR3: CASSLSLHTEAFF

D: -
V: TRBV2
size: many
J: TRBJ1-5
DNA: TGTGCCAGCAGTTTCGCCAGGGTAAAGGGCCAGCCCCAGCATTTT
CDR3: CASSFARVKGQPQHF

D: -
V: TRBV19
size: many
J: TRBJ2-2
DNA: TGTGCCAGTAGTATGGGACAACGCCGGGGATACACCGGGGAGCTGTTTTTT
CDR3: CASSMGQRRGYTGELFF

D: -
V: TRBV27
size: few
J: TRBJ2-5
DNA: TGTGCCAGCAGTTTCTTAGGAGGCCAAGAGACCCAGTACTTC
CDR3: CASSFLGGQETQYF

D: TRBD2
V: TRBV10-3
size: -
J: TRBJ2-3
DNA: TGTGCCATCAGTGAACCAAGCGGGAGCGCCACAGATACGCAGTATTTT
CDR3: CAISEPSGSATDTQYF

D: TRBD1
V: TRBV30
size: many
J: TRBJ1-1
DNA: TGTGCCTGGAGTGCACAGGGGCGGACTGAAGCTTTCTTT
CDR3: CAWSAQGRTEAFF

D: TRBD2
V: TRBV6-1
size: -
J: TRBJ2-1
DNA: TGTGCCAGCATCCTGACTAGCGGCGCCTACAATGAGCAGTTCTTC
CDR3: CASILTSGAYNEQFF

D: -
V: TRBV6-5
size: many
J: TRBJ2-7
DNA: TGTGCCAGCAGTTACTCGATAAACGGAGCCTACGAGCAGTACTTC
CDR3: CASSYSINGAYEQYF